Following are 25 T cell receptor beta chains from one sample sequenced in a study of human T cells and chemical hapten exposure. Documented time point: patch test 3, about 24 weeks after DPC sensitization. Documented treatment: therapeutic diphenylcyclopropenone sensitization with weekly scalp DPC. Via MiXCR, TCRdb re-called the RACE reads, giving one row per CDR3 protein. The table has roughly 130,000 distinct CDR3 sequences, approximately 10% seen once. This material consisted of whole blood, taken in connection with sensitization to the hapten diphenylcyclopropenone (DPC). Every receptor here comes from a woman aged 45-65 years with alopecia areata. Some clones in this sample may be carry-over from other donors' samples.

As concerns this clonotype: This sequence may be a read error, since a much larger clone differs from it by one base. The rearrangement links TRBV4-2 to TRBJ2-7; possibly TRBD2 for D (6 bases). The ends were cut back, 3 bases at V and 5 bases at J, with 14 bases in the middle. The CDR3 is 14 amino acids. Germline CDR1 reads LGHNA; CDR2 reads YNFKEQ. The chain's CDR3 is CASSQTEGRDEQYF. The DNA for the CDR3 is TGTGCCAGCAGCCAGACGGAGGGCCGGGACGAGCAGTACTTC.

The chain has TRBV12-3 or TRBV12-4 and TRBJ2-1; D ambiguous. The CDR3 sequence is 14 residues long. The V gene lost 7 bases and the J gene lost 0 bases, with 10 bases spanning the gap. The CDR3 DNA reads as TGTGCCAGCACCCTAGATAACTCCTACAATGAGCAGTTCTTC. Its protein is CASTLDNSYNEQFF.

V gene TRBV29-1 combines with J gene TRBJ2-1; 7 bases map to TRBD2. CDR1 is SQVTM, CDR2 ANQGSEA, per germline. V dropped 4 bases and J dropped 0; count of bases not matched to a gene: 18. CDR3 size: 19 residues. The CDR3, as DNA: TGCAGCGTTGTAGGAGGGGCTAGCGGACCCACCCGCTCCTACAATGAGCAGTTCTTC. This gives the protein CSVVGGASGPTRSYNEQFF.

In DNA form, the CDR3 reads TGCAGTGCCACGGACAGGGGCCAAGCAAGCAATCAGCCCCAGCATTTT. As protein: CSATDRGQASNQPQHF. The chain employs TRBV20-1 and TRBJ1-5; 9 bases fit TRBD1. The CDR3 has 16 residues. The ends lost 6 bases at V and 1 base at J; junction bases unmatched: 10. CDR1 and CDR2 (germline): DFQATT, SNEGSKA (reference sequence).

This clonotype was seen repeatedly, ten times or more. The J gene is TRBJ2-1, the V gene TRBV7-8, with 11 bases identical to TRBD2. Germline V gene data show CDR1 as SGHVS and CDR2 as FQNEAQ. J gave up 1 base and V 5 bases, and 16 bases lay outside the gene matches. The CDR3 is made up of 20 amino acids. CDR3 loop: CASSHRDRRTSGPSYNEQFF. The CDR3 region has the DNA TGTGCCAGCAGCCACCGGGACAGGAGGACTAGCGGGCCTTCCTACAATGAGCAGTTCTTC.

V gene TRBV7-9 combines with J gene TRBJ1-4; a possible D gene is TRBD1 (5 bases). The CDR3 covers 14 residues. Germline-derived CDR1 and CDR2 are SEHNR and FQNEAQ (reference sequence). V was clipped by 8 bases and J by 7 bases, with 17 bases between them. The DNA of the CDR3 is TGTGCCAGCCTTCCCGGGGGGAGTGGTGAAAAACTGTTTTTT. It codes for CASLPGGSGEKLFF.

This sequence joins TRBV12-5 and TRBJ1-1; TRBD1 might be the D (6 bases). CDR3 length: 14 amino acids. The germline CDR1 and CDR2 sequences are LGHNT and FRNRAP. Trimming removed 5 bases from V and 1 base from J, with 11 bases in between. CDR3 in amino acids: CASGGQTGNTEAFF. CDR3 DNA: TGTGCTAGTGGTGGGCAGACAGGGAACACTGAAGCTTTCTTT.

The chain has TRBV5-1 and TRBJ1-1, with D unclear. Trimming removed 3 bases from V and 5 bases from J, with 8 bases in between. Germline values: CDR1 SGHRS, CDR2 YFSETQ. CDR3 length: 12 amino acids. DNA of the CDR3: TGCGCCAGCAGCTGGAGTGGAACTGAAGCTTTCTTT. It is translated as CASSWSGTEAFF.

This clonotype occurred a few times. V usage is TRBV7-2 and J usage is TRBJ2-3, with a tentative D call TRBD2 (7 bases). Germline lookup yields CDR1 SGHTA and CDR2 FQGNSA. The CDR3 runs 15 residues. V lost 2 bases, J lost 5 bases, and 14 bases lay in between. The CDR3 here is CASSLLGGGGDTQYF. The DNA of the CDR3 is TGTGCCAGCAGCTTATTGGGAGGGGGTGGAGATACGCAGTATTTT. Looking up the rest from reference TRBV7-2 and TRBJ2-3 gives the full variable domain: GAGVSQSPSNKVTEKGKDVELRCDPISGHTALYWYRQSLGQGLEFLIYFQGNSAPDKSGLPSDRFSAERTGGSVSTLTIQRTQQEDSAVYLCASSLLGGGGDTQYFGPGTRLTVL.

The rearrangement links TRBV7-9 to TRBJ2-1, with 7 bases aligning to TRBD1. CDR3 size: 12 residues. Germline V gives CDR1 SEHNR, CDR2 FQNEAQ (reference sequence). Losses at the gene ends were 6 bases for V and 10 bases for J; bases not matched to a gene: 6. This CDR3 is CASRPLGGEQFF. The CDR3 DNA is TGTGCCAGCAGGCCCTTAGGGGGCGAGCAGTTCTTC.

The genes are TRBV7-9 and TRBJ2-5, with a weak D call TRBD1 (5 bases). Trimming pared 8 bases from V and 0 bases from J, leaving 10 bases between. This CDR3 spans 13 amino acids. The germline gives CDR1 SEHNR, CDR2 FQNEAQ (reference sequence). The CDR3 protein is CASRPTDQETQYF. As DNA, the CDR3 is TGTGCCAGCCGACCGACAGACCAAGAGACCCAGTACTTC. Full variable domain (remainder filled in from reference TRBV7-9 and TRBJ2-5): DTGVSQNPRHKITKRGQNVTFRCDPISEHNRLYWYRQTLGQGPEFLTYFQNEAQLEKSRLLSDRFSAERPKGSFSTLEIQRTEQGDSAMYLCASRPTDQETQYFGPGTRLLVL.

The chain couples TRBV5-1 to TRBJ1-1; D not resolved. V lost 3 bases and J 3 bases, leaving 9 bases between the germline ends. Germline V gene lookup returns CDR1 SGHRS and CDR2 YFSETQ. The CDR3 has 13 residues. The CDR3 loop is CASSSDGYTEAFF. CDR3 in DNA: TGCGCCAGCAGCTCGGACGGGTACACTGAAGCTTTCTTT.

The chain has TRBV28 and TRBJ2-7; 8 positions agree with TRBD2. The CDR3 extends over 16 amino acids. Germline assignment: CDR1 MDHEN and CDR2 SYDVKM. V was pared by 3 bases and J by 0 bases, with 7 bases of the junction left unmatched. This CDR3 is CASSFGLAGHSYEQYF. In DNA form, the CDR3 reads TGTGCCAGCAGTTTTGGGCTAGCGGGCCACTCCTACGAGCAGTACTTC.

This clonotype was detected only a few times. V and J are TRBV12-3 or TRBV12-4 and TRBJ1-4; 7 bases are a match to TRBD1. Trimming at V came to 5 bases and at J to 5 bases, leaving 2 bases not matched to a gene. The CDR3 runs 13 residues. CDR3 coding DNA: TGTGCCAGCAGTCTACAGGGGAATGAAAAACTGTTTTTT. Translation: CASSLQGNEKLFF.

Only a few counts were recorded for this clonotype. The chain uses TRBV5-4 and TRBJ1-1; D is undetermined. Germline V lookup: CDR1 SGHNT, CDR2 YYREEE (reference sequence). The CDR3 has 12 residues. The V end lost 3 bases, the J end lost 4 bases, and 7 bases lay between the germline ends. The CDR3 here is CASSSTGTEAFF. The DNA for the CDR3 is TGTGCCAGCAGCTCCACGGGCACTGAAGCTTTCTTT.

Only a few counts were recorded for this clonotype. The genes are TRBV15 and TRBJ2-5; D unresolved. This CDR3 has 13 residues. Deletions cut 0 bases from V and 5 bases from J, with 7 bases between. CDR1 is LNHNV, CDR2 YYDKDF, per germline (reference sequence). The CDR3 region is CATSRDSGETQYF. The CDR3 DNA is TGTGCCACCAGCAGAGACTCCGGTGAGACCCAGTACTTC.

The chain links TRBV5-1 to TRBJ1-1; D unresolved. V lost 0 bases to trimming and J lost 0 bases, with 9 bases between them. This CDR3 is built from 15 residues. Per the germline V gene, CDR1 is SGHRS and CDR2 is YFSETQ. This CDR3 reads CASSLDRPMNTEAFF. Written as DNA, the CDR3 is TGCGCCAGCAGCTTGGACAGACCTATGAACACTGAAGCTTTCTTT.

The chain links TRBV3-1 to TRBJ1-1; 9 positions agree with TRBD1. This CDR3 is built from 15 residues. The junction had 10 bases not matched to a gene; V was cut back by 1 base and J by 10 bases. Germline CDR1 and CDR2: LGHDT and YNNKEL (reference sequence). The CDR3 nucleotides read TGTGCCAGCAGCCAAGTCGGTGGGGACAGGGTACCAGCTTTCTTT. Amino acid sequence: CASSQVGGDRVPAFF.

The chain joins TRBV20-1 to TRBJ2-3; D gene uncertain. The CDR3 sequence is 13 residues long. In germline, CDR1 is DFQATT, CDR2 SNEGSKA (reference sequence). The V end was cut by 0 bases, the J end by 1 base, with 5 bases between. CDR3 in amino acids: CSAREIGTDTQYF. The CDR3 region has the DNA TGCAGTGCTAGAGAAATAGGCACAGATACGCAGTATTTT.

The rearrangement links TRBV7-2 to TRBJ1-2; D is uncertain. CDR3 length: 12 amino acids. V was clipped by 5 bases and J by 8 bases, with 12 bases between them. Germline CDR1 and CDR2: SGHTA and FQGNSA. CDR3 amino acids: CASSPGRAGYTF. In nucleotides, the CDR3 is TGTGCCAGCAGCCCAGGAAGGGCCGGCTACACCTTC.

This clonotype was detected many times. This sequence joins TRBV29-1 and TRBJ2-7, with TRBD2 matching 7 bases. Losses at the gene ends were 6 bases for V and 5 bases for J; bases not matched to a gene: 10. This CDR3 has 13 residues. Germline-derived CDR1 and CDR2 are SQVTM and ANQGSEA. This CDR3 reads CSVTGGGSHEQYF. In DNA form, the CDR3 reads TGCAGCGTGACGGGCGGGGGTAGCCACGAGCAGTACTTC.

The chain has TRBV28 and TRBJ2-7; D is possibly TRBD2 (5 bases). Germline V gene sequence: CDR1 MDHEN, CDR2 SYDVKM. V shed 3 bases and J shed 1 base, with 16 bases lying between them. The CDR3 contains 16 residues. In DNA form, the CDR3 reads TGTGCCAGCAGTTTGGTAGCGCGCGCAGCTTCCTACGAGCAGTACTTC. Translation: CASSLVARAASYEQYF.

A word on this clonotype: Mismatch with germline at one junction end may stem from a read error. The chain employs TRBV18 and TRBJ2-7, with a tentative D call TRBD2 (7 bases). This CDR3 has 15 amino acids. Germline V gene sequence: CDR1 KGHSH, CDR2 LQKENI. As DNA, the CDR3 is TGTGCCAGCTCACCGGCGGGCGGGGGCTCCGACGAGCAGTACTTC. Translating gives CASSPAGGGSDEQYF.

V gene TRBV5-1 combines with J gene TRBJ2-2, with 8 bases matching TRBD2. Germline values: CDR1 SGHRS, CDR2 YFSETQ. This CDR3 is built from 15 residues. The J segment lost 6 bases and the V segment lost 2 bases, leaving 6 bases of the junction unmatched. CDR3 protein: CASSFSRAGAGELFF. CDR3 nucleotides: TGCGCCAGCAGCTTCTCACGAGCGGGAGCCGGGGAGCTGTTTTTT.

The chain carries TRBV21-1 and TRBJ1-2; the listed D gene, TRBD1, was not tested against the DNA. TRBV21-1 is flagged as a pseudogene. The CDR3 covers 13 residues. CDR3 protein: CAPGRLANYGYTF. DNA for the CDR3: TGTGCCCCCGGTAGATTAGCTAACTATGGCTACACCTTC.